A selection of T cell receptor beta chains follows, all from one sample in a study of cytomegalovirus exposure and HLA in healthy donors. Repertoires were generated with immunoSEQ multiplex PCR, while TCRdb's copy carries only in-frame clones and drops some. The sample consists of under 200,000 clones, 65% to 90% of them appearing once. The sample consisted of PBMCs. The receptors were gathered from a woman younger than 45 in good health and CMV-seronegative. Each CDR3 is given with its conserved first and last residue. Each record gives: J gene, D gene, V gene, CDR3 DNA, CDR3 protein. The D gene is left open where the match is weak.

j_call: TRBJ2-5; d_call: -; v_call: TRBV2; cdr3_nt: TGTGCCAGCAGACCTATTCCGGAGACCCAGTACTTC; cdr3_aa: CASRPIPETQYF
j_call: TRBJ1-5; d_call: -; v_call: TRBV7-6; cdr3_nt: TGTGCCAGCAGCCAAGGGAGGAGGTCTCTTGGCAATCAGCCCCAGCATTTT; cdr3_aa: CASSQGRRSLGNQPQHF
j_call: TRBJ1-2; d_call: TRBD1; v_call: TRBV7-8; cdr3_nt: TGTGCCAGCAGCTTAGTTTCCGGGACAGGATATGGCTACACCTTC; cdr3_aa: CASSLVSGTGYGYTF
j_call: TRBJ1-4; d_call: TRBD1; v_call: TRBV19; cdr3_nt: TGTGCCAGTAGTTCAACACAGGGGTTGAATGAAAAACTGTTTTTT; cdr3_aa: CASSSTQGLNEKLFF
j_call: TRBJ1-2; d_call: -; v_call: TRBV29-1; cdr3_nt: TGCAGCGTTGATCAGGCTTATGGCTACACCTTC; cdr3_aa: CSVDQAYGYTF
j_call: TRBJ1-6; d_call: -; v_call: TRBV5-1; cdr3_nt: TGCGCCAGCAGCTTTAGCAGCTCCTATAATTCACCCCTCCACTTT; cdr3_aa: CASSFSSSYNSPLHF
j_call: TRBJ2-7; d_call: -; v_call: TRBV19; cdr3_nt: TGTGCCAGTAGTATAGGCGGTTCTCGGGAGCAGTACTTC; cdr3_aa: CASSIGGSREQYF
j_call: TRBJ2-1; d_call: TRBD2; v_call: TRBV27; cdr3_nt: TGTGCCAGCGCGGGTAGCGGGAGGGTTTTAAACAATGAGCAGTTCTTC; cdr3_aa: CASAGSGRVLNNEQFF
j_call: TRBJ1-1; d_call: -; v_call: TRBV7-8; cdr3_nt: TGTGCCAGCAGCTTATACAGGAACACTGAAGCTTTCTTT; cdr3_aa: CASSLYRNTEAFF
j_call: TRBJ2-3; d_call: TRBD1; v_call: TRBV11-2; cdr3_nt: TGTGCCAGCAGCTTAGTTCCAACAGGGGGCCTCACAGATACGCAGTATTTT; cdr3_aa: CASSLVPTGGLTDTQYF
j_call: TRBJ1-1; d_call: TRBD1; v_call: TRBV5-1; cdr3_nt: TGCGCCAGCAGCCCGAGGGGGCGGCAGAACACTGAAGCTTTCTTT; cdr3_aa: CASSPRGRQNTEAFF
j_call: TRBJ1-2; d_call: -; v_call: TRBV28; cdr3_nt: TGTGCCAGCAGTTTATTCGTCGGACTAGCTAACTATGGCTACACCTTC; cdr3_aa: CASSLFVGLANYGYTF
j_call: TRBJ2-2; d_call: TRBD1; v_call: TRBV29-1; cdr3_nt: TGCAGCGTCATACCTGACAGGGGTTTTAACACCGGGGAGCTGTTTTTT; cdr3_aa: CSVIPDRGFNTGELFF
j_call: TRBJ2-3; d_call: TRBD2; v_call: TRBV4-1; cdr3_nt: TGCGCCAGCAGCCAAAAAGGACCTTCTAGCGGGGTCAGCACAGATACGCAGTATTTT; cdr3_aa: CASSQKGPSSGVSTDTQYF
j_call: TRBJ2-7; d_call: TRBD1; v_call: TRBV6-5; cdr3_nt: TGTGCCAGCAGCCCGCCGGGACAGACCTACGAGCAGTACTTC; cdr3_aa: CASSPPGQTYEQYF
j_call: TRBJ1-2; d_call: TRBD1; v_call: TRBV7-9; cdr3_nt: TGTGCCAGCAGCCTCTCCGGGACAGGCCCGGGGCTCTATGGCTACACCTTC; cdr3_aa: CASSLSGTGPGLYGYTF
j_call: TRBJ2-7; d_call: -; v_call: TRBV5-6; cdr3_nt: TGTGCCAGCAGCTTGGATCAGGGGCGGATCGAGCAGTACTTC; cdr3_aa: CASSLDQGRIEQYF
j_call: TRBJ2-7; d_call: -; v_call: TRBV20-1; cdr3_nt: TGCAGTGCTAGAGTTGGGCACGAGCAGTACTTC; cdr3_aa: CSARVGHEQYF
j_call: TRBJ1-1; d_call: -; v_call: TRBV5-4; cdr3_nt: TGTGCCAGCAGCTTTGACAGACTCCTAAAGATGAACACTGAAGCTTTCTTT; cdr3_aa: CASSFDRLLKMNTEAFF
j_call: TRBJ2-2; d_call: -; v_call: TRBV5-1; cdr3_nt: TGCGCCAGCAGCCTGGGGAGCCAAAACACCGGGGAGCTGTTTTTT; cdr3_aa: CASSLGSQNTGELFF
j_call: TRBJ2-7; d_call: -; v_call: TRBV7-9; cdr3_nt: TGTGCCAGCAGCCGTACCCCAGGGTTATCCTACGAGCAGTACTTC; cdr3_aa: CASSRTPGLSYEQYF
j_call: TRBJ2-3; d_call: -; v_call: TRBV5-4; cdr3_nt: TGTGCCAGCAGCTTAGGGGGGGGGAGCACAGATACGCAGTATTTT; cdr3_aa: CASSLGGGSTDTQYF
j_call: TRBJ2-1; d_call: -; v_call: TRBV2; cdr3_nt: TGTGCCGGGGGGAGCTCCTACAATGAGCAGTTCTTC; cdr3_aa: CAGGSSYNEQFF
j_call: TRBJ1-1; d_call: -; v_call: TRBV5-6; cdr3_nt: TGTGCCAGCAGCGCTCGGGGGGGGTCGGCTTTCTTT; cdr3_aa: CASSARGGSAFF
j_call: TRBJ2-7; d_call: -; v_call: TRBV28; cdr3_nt: TGTGCCAGCAACACGGGGTACTCCTACGAGCAGTACTTC; cdr3_aa: CASNTGYSYEQYF
j_call: TRBJ1-1; d_call: TRBD1; v_call: TRBV7-9; cdr3_nt: TGTGCCAGCAGCTTTACGGACAGGGGGATTTCTGAAGCTTTCTTT; cdr3_aa: CASSFTDRGISEAFF
j_call: TRBJ2-7; d_call: TRBD1; v_call: TRBV30; cdr3_nt: TGTGCCTGCCGGACCGGGGCAGGGGGTGAGCAGTACTTC; cdr3_aa: CACRTGAGGEQYF
j_call: TRBJ1-5; d_call: -; v_call: TRBV19; cdr3_nt: TGTGCCAGTAGTATAGATCTCGCAGGGGTTTATAGCAATCAGCCCCAGCATTTT; cdr3_aa: CASSIDLAGVYSNQPQHF
j_call: TRBJ2-3; d_call: TRBD2; v_call: TRBV27; cdr3_nt: TGTGCCAGCAGTTCCCACGGACTAGCCCCTTTTAGAGATACGCAGTATTTT; cdr3_aa: CASSSHGLAPFRDTQYF
j_call: TRBJ2-2; d_call: TRBD1; v_call: TRBV5-1; cdr3_nt: TGCGCCAGCAGCTTGTACGGGACAGCCACCACCGGGGAGCTGTTTTTT; cdr3_aa: CASSLYGTATTGELFF
j_call: TRBJ2-3; d_call: TRBD2; v_call: TRBV28; cdr3_nt: TGTGCCAGCAGTTCCGCCGGGACTAGCGGCCCGGATACGCAGTATTTT; cdr3_aa: CASSSAGTSGPDTQYF
j_call: TRBJ2-7; d_call: TRBD1; v_call: TRBV7-3; cdr3_nt: TGTGCCAGCAGCGTATTACCTTGGGACAGGCCCTACGAGCAGTACTTC; cdr3_aa: CASSVLPWDRPYEQYF
j_call: TRBJ2-7; d_call: TRBD1; v_call: TRBV5-1; cdr3_nt: TGCGCCAGCAGCATAAACAGGGGGCCCTACGAGCAGTACTTC; cdr3_aa: CASSINRGPYEQYF